This section outlines one T cell receptor beta chain sequence together with its context. The data belong to a study of blood T cell repertoires in COVID-19. Assay used: immunoSEQ multiplex PCR; TCRdb lists only in-frame clones, some missing. The data contain 90,000 to 150,000 clones, around three quarters of them singletons. This receptor was taken from a woman of 80 years or more with acute or convalescent COVID-19. The sequencing input was peripheral blood.

The CDR3 region is CATSDFTSGRADEQFF. The CDR3 DNA reads as TGTGCCACCAGTGATTTTACTAGCGGGAGGGCCGATGAGCAGTTCTTC. The chain joins TRBV24-1 to TRBJ2-1, with 13 bases lining up with TRBD2. The CDR3 is made up of 16 amino acids. The junction had 4 bases not matched to a gene; V was cut back by 1 base and J by 8 bases. CDR1 and CDR2 from the germline V gene are KGHDR and SFDVKD.